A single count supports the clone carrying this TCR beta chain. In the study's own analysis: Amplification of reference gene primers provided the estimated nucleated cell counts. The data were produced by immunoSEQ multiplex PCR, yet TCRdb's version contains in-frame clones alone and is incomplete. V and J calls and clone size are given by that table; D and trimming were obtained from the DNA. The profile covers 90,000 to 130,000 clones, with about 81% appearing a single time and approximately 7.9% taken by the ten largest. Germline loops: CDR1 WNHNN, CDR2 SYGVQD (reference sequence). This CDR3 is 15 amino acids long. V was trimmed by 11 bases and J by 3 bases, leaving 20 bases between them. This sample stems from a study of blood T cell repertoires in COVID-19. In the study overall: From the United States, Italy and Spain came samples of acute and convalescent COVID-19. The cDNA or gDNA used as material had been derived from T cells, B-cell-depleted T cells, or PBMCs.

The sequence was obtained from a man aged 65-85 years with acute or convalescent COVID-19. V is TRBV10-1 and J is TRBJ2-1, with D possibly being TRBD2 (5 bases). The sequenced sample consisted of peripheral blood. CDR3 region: CAGRCGSAIYNEQFF. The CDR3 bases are TGCGCCGGCCGGTGTGGTAGCGCAATCTACAATGAGCAGTTCTTC.